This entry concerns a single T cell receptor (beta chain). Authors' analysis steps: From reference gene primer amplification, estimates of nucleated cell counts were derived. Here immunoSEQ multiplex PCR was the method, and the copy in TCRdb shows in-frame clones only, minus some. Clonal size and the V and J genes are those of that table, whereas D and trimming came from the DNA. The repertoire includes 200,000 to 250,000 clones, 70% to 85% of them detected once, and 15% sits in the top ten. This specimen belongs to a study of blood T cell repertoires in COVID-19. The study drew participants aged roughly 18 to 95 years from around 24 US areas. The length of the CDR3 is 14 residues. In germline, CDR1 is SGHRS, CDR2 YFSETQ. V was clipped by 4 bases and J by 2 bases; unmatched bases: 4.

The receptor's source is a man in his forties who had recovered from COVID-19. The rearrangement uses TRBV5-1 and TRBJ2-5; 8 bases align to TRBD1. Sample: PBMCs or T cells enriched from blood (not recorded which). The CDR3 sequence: CASSQQGAQETQYF. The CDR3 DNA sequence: TGCGCCAGCAGCCAGCAGGGGGCACAAGAGACCCAGTACTTC.